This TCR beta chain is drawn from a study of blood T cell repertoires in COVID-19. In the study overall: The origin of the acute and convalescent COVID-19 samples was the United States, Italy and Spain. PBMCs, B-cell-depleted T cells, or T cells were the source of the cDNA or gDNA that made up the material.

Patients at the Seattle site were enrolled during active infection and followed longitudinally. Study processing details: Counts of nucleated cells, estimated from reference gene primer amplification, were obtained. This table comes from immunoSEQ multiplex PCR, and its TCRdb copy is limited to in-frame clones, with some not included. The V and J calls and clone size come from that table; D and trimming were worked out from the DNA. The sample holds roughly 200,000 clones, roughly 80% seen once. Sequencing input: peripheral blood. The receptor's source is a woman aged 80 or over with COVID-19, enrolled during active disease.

CDR3 loop: CASSLEGSGNSPLHF. The CDR3 region has the DNA TGTGCCAGCAGCTTGGAGGGAAGCGGGAATTCACCCCTCCACTTT. V and J are TRBV5-4 and TRBJ1-6, with D uncertain. V lost 0 bases and J 7 bases, leaving 11 bases between the germline ends. In germline, CDR1 is SGHNT, CDR2 YYREEE (reference sequence). The CDR3 covers 15 residues.